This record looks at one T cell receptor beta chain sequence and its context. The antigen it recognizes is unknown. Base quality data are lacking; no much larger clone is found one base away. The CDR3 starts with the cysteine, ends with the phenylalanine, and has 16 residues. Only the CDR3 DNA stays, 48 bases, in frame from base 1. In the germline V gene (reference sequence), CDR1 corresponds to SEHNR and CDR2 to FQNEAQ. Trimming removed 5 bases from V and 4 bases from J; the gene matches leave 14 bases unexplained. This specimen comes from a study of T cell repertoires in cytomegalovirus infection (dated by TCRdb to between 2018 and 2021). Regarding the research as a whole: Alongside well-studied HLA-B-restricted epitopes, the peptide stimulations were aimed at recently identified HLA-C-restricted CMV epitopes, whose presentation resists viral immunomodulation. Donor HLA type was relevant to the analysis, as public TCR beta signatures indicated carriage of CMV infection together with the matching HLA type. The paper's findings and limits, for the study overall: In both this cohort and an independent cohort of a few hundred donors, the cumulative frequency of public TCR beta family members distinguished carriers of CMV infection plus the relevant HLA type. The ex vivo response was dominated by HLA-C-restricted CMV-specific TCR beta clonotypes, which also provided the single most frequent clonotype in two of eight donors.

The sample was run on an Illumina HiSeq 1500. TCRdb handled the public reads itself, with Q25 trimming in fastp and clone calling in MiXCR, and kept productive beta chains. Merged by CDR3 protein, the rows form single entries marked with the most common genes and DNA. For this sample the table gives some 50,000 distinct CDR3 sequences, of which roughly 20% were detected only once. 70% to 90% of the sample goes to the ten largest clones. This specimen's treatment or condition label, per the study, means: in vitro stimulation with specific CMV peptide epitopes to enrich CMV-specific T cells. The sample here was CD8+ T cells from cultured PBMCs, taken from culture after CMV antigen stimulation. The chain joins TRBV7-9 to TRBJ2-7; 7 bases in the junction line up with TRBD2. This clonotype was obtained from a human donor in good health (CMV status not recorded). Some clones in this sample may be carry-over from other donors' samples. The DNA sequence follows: TGTGCCAGCAGCGATCGTGGGGGGGAACGGGTGTACGAGCAGTACTTC. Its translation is CASSDRGGERVYEQYF.